Listed below are T cell receptor beta chains from one sample, sequenced in a study of blood T cell repertoires in COVID-19. Data came from immunoSEQ multiplex PCR; TCRdb stores just in-frame clones and leaves some out. The sample consists of about 190,000 clones, approximately 86% of them appearing once. The specimen was peripheral blood. These receptors originate from a man aged 65 to 79 with active or convalescent COVID-19. Each CDR3 is given with its conserved first and last residue. Each record gives: CDR3 DNA, CDR3 protein, V gene, J gene, D gene, clone size. D genes are given only for firm matches. A clone size is listed for some rows: how often the clone was seen (once, few, many), or a class if it is expanded.

TGTGCCAGCAGTTTATCGGACTTAACTCAAGAGACCCAGTACTTC	CASSLSDLTQETQYF	TRBV27	TRBJ2-5	NA	NA
TGTGCCACCAGTGACCCGGGACACCTTCCGAACACCGGGGAGCTGTTTTTT	CATSDPGHLPNTGELFF	TRBV24-1	TRBJ2-2	NA	NA
TGTGCCAGCAGCGTAGGGCAGTCTGTCTACGAGCAGTACTTC	CASSVGQSVYEQYF	TRBV9	TRBJ2-7	NA	NA
TGTGCCAGTAGGCAGGGGGCTTACACCGGGGAGCTGTTTTTT	CASRQGAYTGELFF	TRBV19	TRBJ2-2	TRBD1	NA
TGTGCCACGACCGGGACAGGGGGGTACGAGCAGTACTTC	CATTGTGGYEQYF	TRBV10-3	TRBJ2-7	TRBD1	NA
TGCGCCAGCAGCCCTCGGACTAGTTCGTATGAGACCCAGTACTTC	CASSPRTSSYETQYF	TRBV5-1	TRBJ2-5	TRBD2	NA
TGTGCCGGCCAGGGCCCCACCGGGGAGCTGTTTTTT	CAGQGPTGELFF	TRBV9	TRBJ2-2	NA	NA
TGTGCCAGCAGCCCCCGGGGGGCAGGGAACTATGGCTACACCTTC	CASSPRGAGNYGYTF	TRBV5-6	TRBJ1-2	NA	NA
TGTGCCAGCAGCCCCCGTGGTAGGGGAGCTTTCTTT	CASSPRGRGAFF	TRBV7-9	TRBJ1-1	NA	NA
TGTGCCAGCAGTTCGACTGCCGTAGGGGGCAATGAGCAGTTCTTC	CASSSTAVGGNEQFF	TRBV6-5	TRBJ2-1	NA	NA
TGTGCCAGCAGAAAGACTAGCGGGGGGTACAATGAGCAGTTCTTC	CASRKTSGGYNEQFF	TRBV6-5	TRBJ2-1	TRBD2	NA
TGTGCCAGCAACCAGGGAACGAGTCAGCCCCAGCATTTT	CASNQGTSQPQHF	TRBV2	TRBJ1-5	NA	NA
TGCGCCAGCAGCCCGGACAGGGGGGTAGTCGAGCAGTACTTC	CASSPDRGVVEQYF	TRBV4-3	TRBJ2-7	TRBD1	NA
TGTGCCAGCAGCTGGGGGCCTCATAGCTCCTACAATGAGCAGTTCTTC	CASSWGPHSSYNEQFF	TRBV5-6	TRBJ2-1	NA	NA
TGTGCCAGCAGTGAACCCCTCGAACAGGAGCAGTACTTC	CASSEPLEQEQYF	TRBV2	TRBJ2-7	NA	NA
TGTGCCAGCAGAAGCACACAGGGAAGGGGTTCACCCCTCCACTTT	CASRSTQGRGSPLHF	TRBV11-2	TRBJ1-6	NA	NA
TGTGCCAGCAGCTGGGGACTAGCGGGAGTGGGCGAGCAGTACTTC	CASSWGLAGVGEQYF	TRBV13	TRBJ2-7	TRBD2	NA
TGTGCCAGCAGCCAAGAAACGGTTTCCTATGGCTACACCTTC	CASSQETVSYGYTF	TRBV3-1/TRBV3-2	TRBJ1-2	NA	NA
TGTGCCAGCAGCACCGCCGGGACTAGCGCTACCCTCTACGAGCAGTACTTC	CASSTAGTSATLYEQYF	TRBV7-8	TRBJ2-7	TRBD2	NA
TGTGCCAGCACGACAGCGATGAGTGAAAAACTGTTTTTT	CASTTAMSEKLFF	TRBV27	TRBJ1-4	NA	NA
TGTGCCAGCAGCTTGGGTGGGGCCTGGACTGGAAACACCATATATTTT	CASSLGGAWTGNTIYF	TRBV5-4	TRBJ1-3	NA	NA
TGTGCCAGCAGTCCATCGGGGGGCTCTTACCGGGAGCTGTTTTTT	CASSPSGGSYRELFF	TRBV27	TRBJ2-2	NA	NA
TGTGCCAGTAGTCCGCAGGGTCCCGGGGAGCTGTTTTTT	CASSPQGPGELFF	TRBV19	TRBJ2-2	NA	NA
TGCGCCAGCAGCTTGGACAGTTATCAGCCCCAGCATTTT	CASSLDSYQPQHF	TRBV5-1	TRBJ1-5	NA	NA
TGTGCCAGCAGGGGGACAGGGAGGAACACTGAAGCTTTCTTT	CASRGTGRNTEAFF	TRBV25-1	TRBJ1-1	TRBD1	NA
TGTGCCAGCAGTCCCCGCCCCGGGACAGGAGGCCACTATAGCAATCAGCCCCAGCATTTT	CASSPRPGTGGHYSNQPQHF	TRBV28	TRBJ1-5	TRBD1	NA
TGCGCCAGAAGCCGGGCAGGGGTAGCCAACGTCCTGACTTTC	CARSRAGVANVLTF	TRBV4-1	TRBJ2-6	NA	NA
TGTGCCAGCAGCTTAGAACTCCAGGTGGATGGCTACACCTTC	CASSLELQVDGYTF	TRBV7-8	TRBJ1-2	NA	NA
TGTGCCAGCAGTTTGCAGTCAGGGGGGCGTGTCACTGAAGCTTTCTTT	CASSLQSGGRVTEAFF	TRBV28	TRBJ1-1	TRBD1	NA
TGTGCCAGCTCTGGTTTTGTGACAGGAGTAGAAAGAGAGACCCAGTACTTC	CASSGFVTGVERETQYF	TRBV11-2	TRBJ2-5	NA	NA
TGTGCCAGCAACCCGGCCCTAGCGGGGGGCACAGATACGCAGTATTTT	CASNPALAGGTDTQYF	TRBV6-2/TRBV6-3	TRBJ2-3	TRBD2	NA
TGTGCCAGCAGTTTAAGGCAGGGGGCGAATCCGACCTACGAGCAGTACTTC	CASSLRQGANPTYEQYF	TRBV27	TRBJ2-7	TRBD1	NA
TGTGCCAGCAGCTCGACAGGGTTTGGCGGGGAGCTGTTTTTT	CASSSTGFGGELFF	TRBV5-8	TRBJ2-2	TRBD1	few
TGTGCCAGCAGTTCAGACCCAGGGGGCAGTCAGCCCCAGCATTTT	CASSSDPGGSQPQHF	TRBV28	TRBJ1-5	TRBD1	NA
TGCAGCACCACTAGCGGATCCTACGAGCAGTACTTC	CSTTSGSYEQYF	TRBV29-1	TRBJ2-7	TRBD2	NA
TGCAGCGTACTGGGACTAGCGGAAATCCCGATCTCCAATGAGCAGTTCTTC	CSVLGLAEIPISNEQFF	TRBV29-1	TRBJ2-1	TRBD2	NA
TGTGCCAGCAGCGACCGGACACAACGTAACCTCTACGAGCAGTACTTC	CASSDRTQRNLYEQYF	TRBV14	TRBJ2-7	NA	NA
TGTGCCAGCAGCCAAAAGGACAGCACCGGGGAGCTGTTTTTT	CASSQKDSTGELFF	TRBV5-4	TRBJ2-2	NA	NA
TGTGCCAGCAGCCCCAGGACAGGGGCCGCTCGTGAGGTTGAGCAGTTCTTC	CASSPRTGAAREVEQFF	TRBV14	TRBJ2-1	TRBD1	NA
TGTGCCAGCAGCTTAGACAGGGCAGCTAACTATGGCTACACCTTC	CASSLDRAANYGYTF	TRBV7-9	TRBJ1-2	NA	NA
TGTGCCAGCAGTTTAACGGTCACCGGGGAGCTGTTTTTT	CASSLTVTGELFF	TRBV12-3/TRBV12-4	TRBJ2-2	NA	few
TGTGCCAGCAGCTTCGTCGGGGGGGGCAGAAGCACAGATACGCAGTATTTT	CASSFVGGGRSTDTQYF	TRBV7-2	TRBJ2-3	TRBD2	few
TGCAGTGCTAGCAGGTTAGAAGGCTACACCTTC	CSASRLEGYTF	TRBV20-1	TRBJ1-2	NA	NA
TGTGCCAGCAGGGACAGGGCGGGCAACACCATATATTTT	CASRDRAGNTIYF	TRBV6-5	TRBJ1-3	TRBD1	NA
TGTGCCAGCAGTTACTCGGGACAGGGGTTTTCACCCCTCCACTTT	CASSYSGQGFSPLHF	TRBV6-5	TRBJ1-6	TRBD1	NA
TGTGCCAGCAGCGCAGACAGGGGGCAAGAGACCCAGTACTTC	CASSADRGQETQYF	TRBV9	TRBJ2-5	TRBD1	NA
TGTGCCAGCAGCCGTCAGTCCTGGAGACCCTCGGCCCAGTACTTC	CASSRQSWRPSAQYF	TRBV7-9	TRBJ2-5	NA	once
TGCGCCAGCAGTGGACAAGCAAACACTGAAGCTTTCTTT	CASSGQANTEAFF	TRBV10-1	TRBJ1-1	NA	few
TGTGCCAGCAGCCTAACAGCAAAGATGAATCAGCCCCAGCATTTT	CASSLTAKMNQPQHF	TRBV6-2/TRBV6-3	TRBJ1-5	NA	NA
TGTGCCAGCAGCTCTCGGGACACCAATGAGCAGTTCTTC	CASSSRDTNEQFF	TRBV5-6	TRBJ2-1	NA	NA